This T cell receptor (beta chain) was sequenced during a study of T cell repertoires in ileal Crohn's disease. Trimming removed 0 bases at V and 2 bases at J, with 18 bases between. Germline V lookup: CDR1 SGHRS, CDR2 YFSETQ. CDR3 length: 17 residues. The table came from immunoSEQ multiplex PCR; TCRdb's copy has only in-frame clones and leaves some out. The data hold around 15,000 clones, with roughly 87% observed a single time. Findings and limits, study-wide: Clonal expansions were more frequent in active smokers than non-smokers at surgery.

This clone has just one count. The antigen remains unidentified. The rearrangement links TRBV5-1 to TRBJ2-7; D is unclear. This receptor was identified in an adult with Crohn's disease. The sequencing sample was made of ileal tissue. This CDR3 reads CASSLAATLLSTYEQYF. CDR3 DNA sequence: TGCGCCAGCAGCTTGGCCGCGACTCTACTATCCACCTACGAGCAGTACTTC.